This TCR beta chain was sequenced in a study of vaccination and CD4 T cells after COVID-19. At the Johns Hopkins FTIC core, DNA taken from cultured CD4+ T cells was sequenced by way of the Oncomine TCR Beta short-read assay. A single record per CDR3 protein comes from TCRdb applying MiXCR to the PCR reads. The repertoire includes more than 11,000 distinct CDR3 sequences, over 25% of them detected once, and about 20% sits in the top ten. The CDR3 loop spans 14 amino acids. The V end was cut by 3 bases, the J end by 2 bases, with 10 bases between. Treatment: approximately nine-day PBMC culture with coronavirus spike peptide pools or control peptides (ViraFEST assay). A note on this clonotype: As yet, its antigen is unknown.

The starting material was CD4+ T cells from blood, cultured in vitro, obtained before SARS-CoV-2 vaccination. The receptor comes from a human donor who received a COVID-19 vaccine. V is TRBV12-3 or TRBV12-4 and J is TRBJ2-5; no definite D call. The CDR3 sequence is CASSFWNFQETQYF. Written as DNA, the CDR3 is TGTGCCAGCAGTTTTTGGAACTTTCAAGAGACCCAGTACTTC.